This TCR beta chain was retrieved from a study of blood T cell repertoires in COVID-19. Study-level information: Collection of acute and convalescent COVID-19 samples took place in the United States, Italy and Spain.

In its sample, this clone was seen once. The germline gives CDR1 MDHEN, CDR2 SYDVKM. V shed 0 bases and J 3 bases; nucleotides not matched to a gene: 1. The CDR3 is made up of 15 amino acids. Original data processing: Nucleated cell counts were estimated from reference gene primer amplification. Sequencing used immunoSEQ multiplex PCR; TCRdb keeps in-frame clones, though not all of them. V and J calls and clone size follow that table, whereas D and trimming were derived from the DNA. The sample carries a few hundred thousand clones, around 82% recorded once. The specimen sequenced was peripheral blood. This rearrangement joins TRBV28 to TRBJ2-1; 8 positions agree with TRBD2. The TCR sequence derives from a woman younger than 30 with acute or convalescent COVID-19. CDR3 DNA: TGTGCCAGCAGTTTATGGCTAGCGGGCTACAATGAGCAGTTCTTC. This encodes CASSLWLAGYNEQFF.